This TCR beta chain was captured by sequencing in a study of blood T cell repertoires in COVID-19. Assay: immunoSEQ multiplex PCR; the TCRdb copy retains only in-frame clones and omits some. The sample lists 150,000 to 200,000 clones, roughly 82% occurring once. Trimming stripped 2 bases from V and 3 bases from J, with 10 bases between. Germline V lookup: CDR1 MDHEN, CDR2 SYDVKM. The CDR3 has 15 residues. The receptor was derived from a man aged 50 to 60 who had recovered from COVID-19. Sequenced input: PBMCs or T cells enriched from blood (not recorded which). The chain links TRBV28 to TRBJ2-2; a weak D match, TRBD2 (6 bases). The CDR3 here is CASSLRWGDTGELFF. CDR3 DNA: TGTGCCAGCAGTTTAAGGTGGGGGGACACCGGGGAGCTGTTTTTT.